This T cell receptor (beta chain) is from a study of blood T cells in healthy people across ages. Study-wide background: Per every two T cells, about one barcoded beta molecule was captured by template switching. The study, taken as a whole, reports: Not knowing donor CMV status may have confounded expanded clonotype changes. Both higher diversity and more naive CD4+ cells marked long-lived donors when set against aged donors.

This clonotype was seen a few times. Antigen: not known. Trimming shortened V by 1 base and J by 2 bases, and 8 bases separated the two germline ends. Germline CDR1 MGHRA, CDR2 YSYEKL. This CDR3 comprises 14 residues. PCR was performed a second time for roughly 7 to 12 cycles using a sample-barcoded 5' primer and a J-beta primer mix. TCRdb analysed the 5' RACE reads with MiXCR anew, one entry per CDR3 protein. There are approximately 820,000 distinct CDR3 sequences in the sample; around two fifths occur only once, and roughly a fifth lies in the top ten. Specimen: blood. The receptor was isolated from a man aged 55 to 70 in good health. The J gene is TRBJ2-5, the V gene TRBV4-1, with D unclear. This chain's CDR3 is CASSQGFYQETQYF. The CDR3 region has the DNA TGCGCCAGCAGCCAAGGGTTTTATCAAGAGACCCAGTACTTC.